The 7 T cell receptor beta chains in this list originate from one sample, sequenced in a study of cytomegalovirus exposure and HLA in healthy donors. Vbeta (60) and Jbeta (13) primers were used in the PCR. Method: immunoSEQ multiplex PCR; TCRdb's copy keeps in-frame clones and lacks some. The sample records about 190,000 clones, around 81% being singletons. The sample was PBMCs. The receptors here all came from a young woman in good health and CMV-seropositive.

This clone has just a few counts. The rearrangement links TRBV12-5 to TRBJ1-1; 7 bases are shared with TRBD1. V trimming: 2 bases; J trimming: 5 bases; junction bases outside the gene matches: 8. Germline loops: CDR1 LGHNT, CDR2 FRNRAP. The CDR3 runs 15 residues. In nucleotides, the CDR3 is TGTGCTAGTGGTTTGCTTAGGACAGGTGAGACTGAAGCTTTCTTT. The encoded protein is CASGLLRTGETEAFF. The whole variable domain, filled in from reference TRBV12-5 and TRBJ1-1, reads DARVTQTPRHKVTEMGQEVTMRCQPILGHNTVFWYRQTMMQGLELLAYFRNRAPLDDSGMPKDRFSAEMPDATLATLKIQPSEPRDSAVYFCASGLLRTGETEAFFGQGTRLTVV.

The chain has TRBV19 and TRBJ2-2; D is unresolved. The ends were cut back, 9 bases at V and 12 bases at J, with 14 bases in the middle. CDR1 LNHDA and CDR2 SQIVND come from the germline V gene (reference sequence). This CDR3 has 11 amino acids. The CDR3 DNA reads TGTGCCAGCTCCGATCGTACTCAGCTGTTTTTT. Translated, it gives CASSDRTQLFF. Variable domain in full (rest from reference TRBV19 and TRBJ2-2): DGGITQSPKYLFRKEGQNVTLSCEQNLNHDAMYWYRQDPGQGLRLIYYSQIVNDFQKGDIAEGYSVSREKKESFPLTVTSAQKNPTAFYLCASSDRTQLFFGEGSRLTVL.

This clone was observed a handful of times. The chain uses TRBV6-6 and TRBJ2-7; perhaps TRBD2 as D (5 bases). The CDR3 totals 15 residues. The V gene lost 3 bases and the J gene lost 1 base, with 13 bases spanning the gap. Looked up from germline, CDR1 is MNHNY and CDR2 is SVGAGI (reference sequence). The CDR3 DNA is TGTGCCAGCAGTTATAACGCGGGCTTATCCTACGAGCAGTACTTC. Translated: CASSYNAGLSYEQYF.

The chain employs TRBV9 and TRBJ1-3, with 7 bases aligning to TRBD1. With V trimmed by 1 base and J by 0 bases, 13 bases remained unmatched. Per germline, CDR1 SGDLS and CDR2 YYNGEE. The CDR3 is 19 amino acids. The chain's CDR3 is CASSVRSGDRVSSGNTIYF. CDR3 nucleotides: TGTGCCAGCAGCGTAAGGTCGGGAGACAGGGTTAGCTCTGGAAACACCATATATTTT.

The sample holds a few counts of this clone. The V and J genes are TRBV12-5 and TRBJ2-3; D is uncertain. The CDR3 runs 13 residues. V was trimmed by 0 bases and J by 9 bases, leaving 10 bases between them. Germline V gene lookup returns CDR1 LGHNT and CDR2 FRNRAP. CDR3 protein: CASGLVALRTQYF. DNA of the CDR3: TGTGCTAGTGGTTTGGTAGCCCTGAGAACGCAGTATTTT.

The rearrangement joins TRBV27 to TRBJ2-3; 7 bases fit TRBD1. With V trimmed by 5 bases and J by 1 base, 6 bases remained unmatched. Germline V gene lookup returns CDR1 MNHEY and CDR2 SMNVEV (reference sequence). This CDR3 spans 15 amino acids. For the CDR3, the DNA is TGTGCCAGCAGTAGGAACAGGGGAGGCACAGATACGCAGTATTTT. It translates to CASSRNRGGTDTQYF.

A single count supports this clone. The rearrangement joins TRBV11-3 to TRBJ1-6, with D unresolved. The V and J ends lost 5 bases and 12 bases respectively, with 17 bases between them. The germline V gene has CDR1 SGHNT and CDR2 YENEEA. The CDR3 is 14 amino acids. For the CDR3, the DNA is TGTGCCAGCAGCCCCGGTGGCATTGGGCGACCCCTCCACTTT. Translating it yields CASSPGGIGRPLHF.